The rows below give T cell receptor beta chains drawn from one sample of a study of T cell responses to AZD1222 COVID-19 vaccine. TCRdb keeps only in-frame clones here, not all; method: immunoSEQ multiplex PCR. The sample holds 100,000 or so clones, approximately 91% seen once. The sequenced sample was peripheral blood, obtained on day 0 of AZD1222 vaccination. The source is an adult in good health. The CDR3 runs from the conserved cysteine through the conserved F or W. The D gene is left open where the match is weak. Part of the rows lack a size; the others show once, few, many or a class for expanded clones.

j_call,d_call,v_call,clone_size,cdr3_aa,cdr3_nt
TRBJ2-3,-,TRBV4-3,-,CASSQDTGGADTQYF,TGCGCCAGCAGCCAAGATACTGGGGGTGCAGATACGCAGTATTTT
TRBJ1-1,-,TRBV7-3,-,CASSLSGDTEAFF,TGTGCCAGCAGCTTAAGCGGGGACACTGAAGCTTTCTTT
TRBJ1-2,-,TRBV6-5,-,CASSSGLPPAGYTF,TGTGCCAGCAGCTCAGGGCTCCCCCCCGCTGGCTACACCTTC
TRBJ2-6,TRBD1,TRBV5-1,-,CASSDPTGSTGANVLTF,TGCGCCAGCAGCGATCCGACAGGGTCCACTGGGGCCAACGTCCTGACTTTC
TRBJ1-4,TRBD1,TRBV27,-,CASRTTGGHEKLFF,TGTGCCAGCAGGACGACAGGGGGGCATGAAAAACTGTTTTTT
TRBJ1-2,TRBD1,TRBV29-1,-,CSVSGQGRGYTF,TGCAGCGTATCCGGACAGGGCCGGGGCTACACCTTC
TRBJ1-2,-,TRBV30,-,CAWTLPGVWGNYGYTF,TGTGCCTGGACCCTGCCAGGGGTTTGGGGTAACTATGGCTACACCTTC
TRBJ2-1,-,TRBV9,-,CASSVEAGPYNEQFF,TGTGCCAGCAGCGTAGAGGCGGGGCCGTACAATGAGCAGTTCTTC
TRBJ1-2,-,TRBV11-2,-,CASSLLPGTPHRGYTF,TGTGCCAGCAGCTTACTGCCCGGGACTCCCCACAGAGGCTACACCTTC
TRBJ2-7,-,TRBV2,-,CASSGQEGGTYEQYF,TGTGCCAGCAGTGGACAGGAGGGGGGAACCTACGAGCAGTACTTC
TRBJ1-3,-,TRBV29-1,-,CSVGTGSATIYF,TGCAGCGTTGGAACAGGGTCGGCCACCATATATTTT
TRBJ2-1,TRBD1,TRBV5-1,-,CASSLWDSDNEQFF,TGCGCCAGCAGCTTGTGGGACAGTGACAATGAGCAGTTCTTC
TRBJ2-1,TRBD1,TRBV5-1,once,CASSLLVGGALNEQFF,TGCGCCAGCAGCTTGTTGGTAGGGGGCGCATTGAATGAGCAGTTCTTC
TRBJ1-2,-,TRBV6-1,-,CASSERSGDYGYTF,TGTGCCAGCAGTGAAAGGTCCGGGGACTATGGCTACACCTTC
TRBJ1-6,-,TRBV11-2,-,CASSHGVNNSPLHF,TGTGCCAGCAGCCATGGGGTAAATAATTCACCCCTCCACTTT
TRBJ2-3,-,TRBV5-4,-,CASVADHTQYF,TGTGCCAGCGTAGCGGATCATACGCAGTATTTT
TRBJ2-6,TRBD2,TRBV7-2,-,CASSFHGLAGVGANVLTF,TGTGCCAGCAGCTTTCATGGACTAGCGGGGGTAGGGGCCAACGTCCTGACTTTC